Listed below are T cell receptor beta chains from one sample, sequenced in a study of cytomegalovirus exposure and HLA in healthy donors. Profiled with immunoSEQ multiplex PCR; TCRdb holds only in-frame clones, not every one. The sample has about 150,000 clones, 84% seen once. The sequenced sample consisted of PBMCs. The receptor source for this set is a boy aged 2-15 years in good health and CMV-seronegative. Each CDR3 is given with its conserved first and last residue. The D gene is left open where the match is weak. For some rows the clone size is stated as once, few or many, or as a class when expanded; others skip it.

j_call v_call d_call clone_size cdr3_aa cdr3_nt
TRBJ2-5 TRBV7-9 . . CASSSTLQETQYF TGTGCCAGCAGCTCTACGCTACAAGAGACCCAGTACTTC
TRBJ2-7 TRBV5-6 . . CASSSWAFDHEQYF TGTGCCAGCAGCTCGTGGGCTTTTGACCACGAGCAGTACTTC
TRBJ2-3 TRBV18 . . CASSLTSTDTQYF TGTGCCAGCTCTCTCACTAGCACAGATACGCAGTATTTT
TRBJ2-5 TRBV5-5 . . CASSPLGETQYF TGTGCCAGCAGCCCACTCGGGGAGACCCAGTACTTC
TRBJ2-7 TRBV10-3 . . CAISDLLGSEQYF TGTGCCATCAGTGATCTGCTAGGGAGCGAGCAGTACTTC
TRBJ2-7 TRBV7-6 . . CASSLVIGYEQYF TGTGCCAGCAGCTTAGTTATCGGGTACGAGCAGTACTTC
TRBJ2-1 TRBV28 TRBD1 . CASSNRGEQFF TGTGCCAGCTCCAACAGGGGTGAGCAGTTCTTC
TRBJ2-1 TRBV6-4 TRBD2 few CASSDQAGASGNEQFF TGTGCCAGCAGTGACCAAGCGGGAGCTTCGGGAAATGAGCAGTTCTTC
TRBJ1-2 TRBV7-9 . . CASRLPLDRSDYGYTF TGTGCCAGCAGGTTACCCCTGGACAGATCGGACTATGGCTACACCTTC
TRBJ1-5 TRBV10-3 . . CAISERQGPLTNQPQHF TGTGCCATCAGTGAGCGTCAGGGCCCCCTTACCAATCAGCCCCAGCATTTT
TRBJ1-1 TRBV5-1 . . CASSLMTVNTEAFF TGCGCCAGCAGCCTCATGACAGTGAACACTGAAGCTTTCTTT
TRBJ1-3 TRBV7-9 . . CASSRRGSAGNTIYF TGTGCCAGCAGCCGGAGGGGTTCAGCTGGAAACACCATATATTTT
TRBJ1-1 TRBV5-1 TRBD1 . CASSSLDRAFTEAFF TGCGCCAGCAGCTCGTTGGACAGGGCTTTTACTGAAGCTTTCTTT
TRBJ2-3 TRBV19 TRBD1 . CASSPDNRGRDTQYF TGTGCCAGTAGCCCTGATAACAGGGGGCGAGATACGCAGTATTTT
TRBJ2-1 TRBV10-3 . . CAISESSGGYYEQFF TGTGCCATCAGTGAGTCTTCAGGGGGGTACTATGAGCAGTTCTTC
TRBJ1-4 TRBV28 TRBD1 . CASSPTTGSEKLFF TGTGCCAGCAGTCCTACGACAGGGAGCGAAAAACTGTTTTTT
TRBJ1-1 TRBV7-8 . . CASSSLSSLNTEAFF TGTGCCAGCAGCTCCCTTTCGAGCTTGAACACTGAAGCTTTCTTT
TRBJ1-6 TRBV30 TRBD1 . CAWEGQGYSPLHF TGTGCCTGGGAGGGACAGGGATATTCACCCCTCCACTTT
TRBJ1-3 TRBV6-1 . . CASSEATRVGNTIYF TGTGCCAGCAGTGAAGCTACCAGGGTCGGAAACACCATATATTTT
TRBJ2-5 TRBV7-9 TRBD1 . CASSVRDSQETQYF TGTGCCAGCAGCGTAAGGGACAGCCAAGAGACCCAGTACTTC
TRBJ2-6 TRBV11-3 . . CASSLVAGVPGANVLTF TGTGCCAGCAGCTTAGTAGCAGGGGTCCCTGGGGCCAACGTCCTGACTTTC
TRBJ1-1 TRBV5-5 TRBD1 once CASSSRDRRMNTEAFF TGTGCCAGCAGCTCTCGGGACAGACGAATGAACACTGAAGCTTTCTTT
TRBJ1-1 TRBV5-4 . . CASSTGQGGGVNTEAFF TGTGCCAGCAGCACCGGGCAGGGAGGGGGTGTGAACACTGAAGCTTTCTTT
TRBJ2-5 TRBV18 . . CASSPREGKETQYF TGTGCCAGCTCACCACGCGAGGGAAAAGAGACCCAGTACTTC
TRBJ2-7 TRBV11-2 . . CASSLDQTGWTYEQYF TGTGCCAGCAGCTTAGATCAAACAGGGTGGACCTACGAGCAGTACTTC